This passage covers 32 T cell receptor beta chains from one sample sequenced in a study of blood T cell repertoires in COVID-19. The protocol was immunoSEQ multiplex PCR, while the TCRdb copy is restricted to in-frame clones and leaves out a portion. Among some 350,000 clones listed, 90% were seen once. Specimen: peripheral blood. These receptors came from a man between 18 and 29 years old with active or convalescent COVID-19.

The V gene is TRBV12-5, the J gene TRBJ2-3; D gene unclear. CDR3 length: 13 amino acids. Per the germline V gene, CDR1 is LGHNT and CDR2 is FRNRAP. V dropped 6 bases and J dropped 1 base, with 8 bases sitting between them. This chain's CDR3 is CASGRTGTDTQYF. For the CDR3, the DNA is TGTGCTAGTGGCCGTACAGGCACAGATACGCAGTATTTT.

The rearrangement uses TRBV18 and TRBJ1-2, with a tentative D call TRBD1 (6 bases). Germline V CDR1 and CDR2: KGHSH, LQKENI. V was clipped by 5 bases and J by 6 bases, with 10 bases between them. CDR3 size: 12 residues. CDR3 protein: CASSTNRDGYTF. For the CDR3, the DNA is TGTGCCAGCTCAACGAACAGGGATGGCTACACCTTC.

This chain links TRBV9 with TRBJ1-1, with TRBD1 matching over 12 bases. The ends lost 4 bases at V and 1 base at J; junction bases unmatched: 8. From germline, CDR1 is SGDLS and CDR2 YYNGEE. The CDR3 is made up of 17 amino acids. In DNA, the CDR3 is TGTGCCAGCAGCCCCCGGGACAGGGGGCGGGGGAACACTGAAGCTTTCTTT. Its protein is CASSPRDRGRGNTEAFF.

The V call is TRBV3-1 (or the pseudogene TRBV3-2), the J call TRBJ2-7; the match to TRBD1 covers 11 bases. V lost 4 bases, J lost 1 base, and 12 bases stayed unmatched. The germline CDR1 and CDR2 sequences are LGHDT and YNNKEL (reference sequence). The CDR3 extends over 18 amino acids. The CDR3 sequence: CASSLWESGTGGSYEQYF. CDR3 sequence (DNA): TGTGCCAGCAGCCTATGGGAATCCGGGACAGGGGGATCCTACGAGCAGTACTTC.

The V call is TRBV5-6, the J call TRBJ2-3, with D possibly TRBD2 on 6 matching bases. This CDR3 region has 14 residues. The V gene lost 2 bases and the J gene lost 3 bases, with 10 bases spanning the gap. Germline CDR1 is SGHDT and CDR2 is YYEEEE. CDR3 DNA sequence: TGTGCCAGCAGCTTTGGGGGGAGGACAGATACGCAGTATTTT. It encodes CASSFGGRTDTQYF.

J is TRBJ2-6 and V is TRBV27; no clear D gene. V dropped 6 bases and J dropped 1 base, with 10 bases sitting between them. The CDR3 sequence is 15 residues long. Germline V gives CDR1 MNHEY, CDR2 SMNVEV (reference sequence). The CDR3 DNA is TGTGCCAGCAGCGTACAGAAATCTGGGGCCAACGTCCTGACTTTC. Its translation: CASSVQKSGANVLTF.

The chain employs TRBV7-9 and TRBJ2-1; 7 positions match TRBD1. Germline V CDR1 and CDR2: SEHNR, FQNEAQ (reference sequence). CDR3 length: 14 residues. Unmatched junction bases numbered 4, after V lost 5 bases and J lost 3 bases. The CDR3 is CASSPGDSYNEQFF. As DNA, the CDR3 is TGTGCCAGCAGCCCTGGGGACAGCTACAATGAGCAGTTCTTC.

V is TRBV16 and J is TRBJ2-1; D possibly corresponds to TRBD2 (6 bases). The CDR3 is 15 residues long. Per the germline V gene, CDR1 is KGHSY and CDR2 is FQNENV. V was clipped by 2 bases and J by 13 bases, with 21 bases between them. CDR3 DNA: TGTGCCAGCAGCCAAAGTTTGGGTTTCAGGGAGGTTCAGTTCTTC. Protein product: CASSQSLGFREVQFF.

The chain links TRBV5-1 to TRBJ1-3; TRBD1 aligns across 9 bases. Germline V gene sequence: CDR1 SGHRS, CDR2 YFSETQ. The CDR3 is 14 residues long. With 6 bases clipped from V and 3 bases from J, the junction kept 4 bases outside the gene matches. The chain's CDR3 is CASTETGGGNTIYF. Here the CDR3 DNA reads TGCGCCAGCACCGAGACAGGGGGTGGAAACACCATATATTTT. Full variable domain (missing parts from reference TRBV5-1 and TRBJ1-3): KAGVTQTPRYLIKTRGQQVTLSCSPISGHRSVSWYQQTPGQGLQFLFEYFSETQRNKGNFPGRFSGRQFSNSRSEMNVSTLELGDSALYLCASTETGGGNTIYFGEGSWLTVV.

The chain recombines TRBV28 with TRBJ1-2; TRBD1 aligns across 8 bases. Trimming at V came to 5 bases and at J to 6 bases, leaving 5 bases not matched to a gene. Germline CDR1 MDHEN, CDR2 SYDVKM. The CDR3 extends over 13 amino acids. CDR3 residues: CASSPQGADGYTF. CDR3 bases: TGTGCCAGCAGTCCTCAGGGGGCTGATGGCTACACCTTC.

The chain couples TRBV25-1 to TRBJ2-1; 7 nucleotides agree with TRBD1. CDR1 is MGHDK, CDR2 SYGVNS, per germline. After removal of 5 bases from V and 2 bases from J, the junction contained 0 bases not matched to a gene. The CDR3 loop spans 13 amino acids. CDR3 nucleotide sequence: TGTGCCAGCAGTACAGGGGCCTACAATGAGCAGTTCTTC. This gives the protein CASSTGAYNEQFF.

The chain has TRBV28 and TRBJ2-7, with D possibly TRBD1 on 6 matching bases. Trimming pared 6 bases from V and 7 bases from J, leaving 13 bases between. Germline V lookup: CDR1 MDHEN, CDR2 SYDVKM. The CDR3 sequence is 12 residues long. The CDR3 sequence is CASRYRVGEQYF. CDR3 bases: TGTGCCAGCAGGTACAGGGTAGGAGAGCAGTACTTC.

The CDR3 here is CASSRSTTIGQPQHF. In nucleotides, the CDR3 is TGCGCCAGCAGCCGATCGACAACCATAGGACAGCCCCAGCATTTT. The gene calls are TRBV4-3 and TRBJ1-5, with D uncertain. The ends were cut back, 4 bases at V and 7 bases at J, with 17 bases in the middle. The CDR3 sequence is 15 residues long. Germline CDR1 reads LGHNA; CDR2 reads YSLEER.

This rearrangement joins TRBV25-1 to TRBJ2-5; 7 bases match TRBD1. V dropped 1 base and J dropped 2; count of bases not matched to a gene: 7. The CDR3 consists of 16 residues. Germline CDR1 is MGHDK and CDR2 is SYGVNS. In DNA, the CDR3 is TGTGCCAGCAGTGAATTGACAGGGCTTAGACAAGAGACCCAGTACTTC. Translation: CASSELTGLRQETQYF.

The chain uses TRBV7-9 and TRBJ1-1; 7 bases fit TRBD1. J was trimmed by 2 bases and V by 5 bases; bases with no gene match: 11. Germline V lookup: CDR1 SEHNR, CDR2 FQNEAQ (reference sequence). This CDR3 has 16 amino acids. The CDR3 loop is CASSVTAGQFNTEAFF. CDR3 nucleotides: TGTGCCAGCAGCGTAACGGCGGGACAGTTTAACACTGAAGCTTTCTTT.

The chain combines TRBV29-1 with TRBJ1-1; the match to TRBD1 covers 8 bases. The V gene's germline CDR1 is SQVTM and CDR2 ANQGSEA. The CDR3 runs 11 residues. V lost 7 bases, J lost 4 bases, and 2 bases stayed unmatched. The CDR3 protein is CSATGGTEAFF. The CDR3 nucleotides are TGCAGCGCTACAGGGGGCACTGAAGCTTTCTTT.

The chain couples TRBV21-1 to TRBJ2-4; the table's D call of TRBD2 was not tested on the DNA. TRBV21-1 is annotated as a pseudogene. The CDR3 runs to 15 residues. CDR3: CASGGGGAVKNIQYF. Written as DNA, the CDR3 is TGTGCCAGTGGGGGAGGGGGGGCAGTCAAAAACATTCAGTACTTC.

V usage is TRBV27 and J usage is TRBJ1-4; the D gene is possibly TRBD1 (5 bases). The CDR3 totals 14 residues. The germline V gene encodes CDR1 MNHEY and CDR2 SMNVEV (reference sequence). Deletions cut 8 bases from V and 0 bases from J, with 10 bases between. Here the CDR3 DNA reads TGTGCCAGCGGACACGAGGCAACTAATGAAAAACTGTTTTTT. Translating it yields CASGHEATNEKLFF.

To note about this clone: One end of the junction does not line up with germline, which may come from a read error. The chain employs TRBV7-3 and TRBJ2-6, with D possibly TRBD1 on 5 matching bases. Germline V gives CDR1 SGHTA, CDR2 FQGTGA. The CDR3 length is 17 residues. In nucleotides, the CDR3 is TGTGCCAGCAGCTTACACCCCCCAGCGTCTGGGGCCAACGTGCTGACTTTC. It yields the protein CASSLHPPASGANVLTF.

As to this clone: This sample also contains other DNA sequences that code for the same CDR3. The CDR3 DNA reads TGTGCCAGCAGCTTAGCGGACAGAGGGAACACTGAAGCTTTCTTT. Translated: CASSLADRGNTEAFF. This rearrangement joins TRBV7-9 to TRBJ1-1, with D perhaps matching TRBD1 (6 bases). CDR1 is SEHNR and CDR2 is FQNEAQ in the germline V gene (reference sequence). V shed 0 bases and J shed 1 base, with 9 bases lying between them. The CDR3 is made up of 15 amino acids.

As for this clone: Germline and junction disagree at one end, which may indicate a read error. The J gene is TRBJ2-6, the V gene TRBV6-1; 8 nucleotides line up with TRBD1. Germline V lookup: CDR1 MNHNS, CDR2 SASEGT. The CDR3 has 15 residues. The CDR3 DNA sequence: TGTGCCAGCAGTGAACAGGGGGCTGGGGCCAACGTGCTGACTTTC. Translating it yields CASSEQGAGANVLTF.

The chain couples TRBV7-3 to TRBJ1-2, with 7 bases identical to TRBD1. V shed 0 bases and J 4 bases; nucleotides not matched to a gene: 11. The CDR3 consists of 17 residues. CDR1 and CDR2 (germline): SGHTA, FQGTGA. The CDR3 region has the DNA TGTGCCAGCAGCTTAACCTTCTCCGGGACAGCGATCTATGGCTACACCTTC. Translation: CASSLTFSGTAIYGYTF.

V is TRBV19 and J is TRBJ1-1, with TRBD1 matching 7 bases. Germline V CDR1 and CDR2: LNHDA, SQIVND (reference sequence). Trimming at V came to 4 bases and at J to 4 bases, leaving 6 bases not matched to a gene. The CDR3 spans 14 residues. The CDR3 sequence is CASSRQGWGTEAFF. CDR3 in DNA: TGTGCCAGTAGTAGACAGGGATGGGGCACTGAAGCTTTCTTT.

The CDR3 spells CASSPRTGSHQETQYF. The CDR3 region has the DNA TGTGCCAGCTCACCACGGACAGGAAGCCACCAAGAGACCCAGTACTTC. The rearrangement links TRBV18 to TRBJ2-5, with TRBD1 identical over 7 bases. Germline trimming cut 1 base from V and 0 bases from J; bases unmatched to any gene: 5. CDR3 length equals 16 residues. The germline CDR1 and CDR2 sequences are KGHSH and LQKENI.

This clone was recorded once. The rearrangement joins TRBV5-8 to TRBJ1-5; 10 bases agree with TRBD1. Germline CDR1 is SGHTS and CDR2 is YDEGEE. The CDR3 extends over 15 amino acids. V lost 7 bases, J lost 0 bases, and 4 bases stayed unmatched. CDR3 DNA sequence: TGTGCCAGCGGGACAGGGGATTTTAGCAATCAGCCCCAGCATTTT. Amino acids: CASGTGDFSNQPQHF.

The V call is TRBV6-1, the J call TRBJ1-3, with TRBD1 as a possible D gene (5 bases). CDR3 length: 16 amino acids. Germline loops: CDR1 MNHNS, CDR2 SASEGT. The ends were cut back, 3 bases at V and 2 bases at J, with 14 bases in the middle. CDR3 sequence (DNA): TGTGCCAGCAGTGATTTTTCCGCAGGGACTGGAAACACCATATATTTT. It is translated as CASSDFSAGTGNTIYF.

The gene calls are TRBV4-1 and TRBJ2-7; D is perhaps TRBD1 (6 bases). Germline V gene sequence: CDR1 MGHRA, CDR2 YSYEKL. This CDR3 is built from 13 residues. The V end was cut by 1 base, the J end by 3 bases, with 7 bases between. This chain's CDR3 is CASSQGTVYEQYF. The DNA of the CDR3 is TGCGCCAGCAGCCAAGGGACAGTCTACGAGCAGTACTTC.

J is TRBJ2-5 and V is TRBV6-7, with D uncertain. TRBV6-7 qualifies as an ORF whose function is uncertain. Trimming removed 4 bases at V and 3 bases at J, with 12 bases between. The CDR3 is made up of 14 amino acids. The CDR3 bases are TGTGCCAGCAGTTTCAGGATCGTCAAAGAGACCCAGTACTTC. It codes for CASSFRIVKETQYF.

This rearrangement joins TRBV19 to TRBJ2-1; D is possibly TRBD1 (5 bases). CDR3 length: 18 residues. From germline, CDR1 is LNHDA and CDR2 SQIVND (reference sequence). The V gene lost 2 bases and the J gene lost 4 bases, with 21 bases spanning the gap. Here the CDR3 DNA reads TGTGCCAGTAGTATAACCCACCGGAAGGTGGGGCCATACAATGAGCAGTTCTTC. It is translated as CASSITHRKVGPYNEQFF.

The chain employs TRBV6-5 and TRBJ1-6; 11 positions match TRBD1. V dropped 2 bases and J dropped 7; count of bases not matched to a gene: 1. The CDR3 spans 15 residues. Germline V gives CDR1 MNHEY, CDR2 SVGAGI. CDR3 in DNA: TGTGCCAGCAGTTACCGGGACAGGGGGAATTCACCCCTCCACTTT. Amino acids: CASSYRDRGNSPLHF.

The chain recombines TRBV5-4 with TRBJ2-7, with 8 bases lining up with TRBD2. The junction had 7 bases not matched to a gene; V was cut back by 2 bases and J by 3 bases. CDR3 length: 15 residues. Germline V gene lookup returns CDR1 SGHNT and CDR2 YYREEE (reference sequence). The CDR3 sequence: CASSLRAGVVYEQYF. For the CDR3, the DNA is TGTGCCAGCAGCTTACGAGCGGGAGTGGTCTACGAGCAGTACTTC.

V usage is TRBV29-1 and J usage is TRBJ1-3; 8 bases align to TRBD1. The V gene end was trimmed by 7 bases and the J gene end by 4 bases; junction bases not matched to a gene: 6. The CDR3 is 13 amino acids. CDR1 is SQVTM, CDR2 ANQGSEA, per germline. In DNA, the CDR3 is TGCAGCGCCGGGACAGGAGGAGGAAACACCATATATTTT. Its translation is CSAGTGGGNTIYF.